This entry lists 30 T cell receptor beta chains sequenced from one sample in a study of graft-versus-host responses after intestinal transplantation. The protocol was immunoSEQ multiplex PCR, while the TCRdb copy is restricted to in-frame clones and leaves out a portion. Of under 25,000 clones in the sample, 35% to 40% were seen once. Sequences were derived from alloreactive CD4+ T cells from a mixed lymphocyte reaction culture, sampled before transplantation. Subset given: CFSE-low proliferating T cells sorted from approximately six-day pre-transplant mixed lymphocyte reaction (GvH or HvG direction). These receptors all stem from a human patient who was an organ donor for intestinal transplantation.

This clone has more than one count but fewer than ten. The gene calls are TRBV5-1 and TRBJ2-5; D gene ambiguous. V lost 0 bases to trimming and J lost 5 bases, with 17 bases between them. This CDR3 comprises 16 residues. Germline values: CDR1 SGHRS, CDR2 YFSETQ. Written as DNA, the CDR3 is TGCGCCAGCAGCTTGGAAGGCGTCGCCTATGGCGAGACCCAGTACTTC. It codes for CASSLEGVAYGETQYF.

This chain links TRBV5-1 with TRBJ2-5, with a possible D match to TRBD2 (5 bases). Germline CDR1 is SGHRS and CDR2 is YFSETQ. The CDR3 consists of 14 residues. V lost 0 bases to trimming and J lost 7 bases, with 13 bases between them. This chain's CDR3 is CASSLGPRGGTQYF. Here the CDR3 DNA reads TGCGCCAGCAGCTTGGGTCCTCGAGGAGGGACCCAGTACTTC.

The chain uses TRBV19 and TRBJ2-7, with 9 bases fitting TRBD1. Trimming removed 3 bases from V and 6 bases from J; junction bases left unmatched: 12. The germline V gene has CDR1 LNHDA and CDR2 SQIVND (reference sequence). The CDR3 runs to 16 residues. In DNA, the CDR3 is TGTGCCAGTAGTATCCGGGGACAGGGAGCAAGGGCCGAGCAGTACTTC. It is translated as CASSIRGQGARAEQYF.

By proportion, this clone is medium-sized. In nucleotides, the CDR3 is TGTGCCAGCAGCTTAGAGCGGGGGGCCCCCGGGGAGCTGTTTTTT. As protein: CASSLERGAPGELFF. This sequence joins TRBV11-2 and TRBJ2-2; the match to TRBD2 covers 8 bases. CDR1 SGHAT and CDR2 FQNNGV come from the germline V gene. The CDR3 runs 15 residues. V lost 0 bases to trimming and J lost 6 bases; unmatched junction nucleotides: 3.

This clone has a single count. CDR3 loop: CASSLDSSNTGELFF. CDR3 nucleotides: TGTGCCAGCAGCCTTGACAGTTCGAACACCGGGGAGCTGTTTTTT. V and J are TRBV7-9 and TRBJ2-2; D possibly corresponds to TRBD1 (5 bases). Trimming took off 5 bases at V and 0 bases at J, with 10 bases between the two ends. Looked up from germline, CDR1 is SEHNR and CDR2 is FQNEAQ (reference sequence). The CDR3 length is 15 residues.

This clone ranks as medium-sized (0.01 to 0.1%). The J gene is TRBJ2-1, the V gene TRBV2, with D hard to call. The CDR3 consists of 14 residues. Trimming stripped 1 base from V and 0 bases from J, with 4 bases between. Per germline, CDR1 SNHLY and CDR2 FYNNEI. DNA for the CDR3: TGTGCCAGCAGTGAAGATACCTCCTACAATGAGCAGTTCTTC. Residues: CASSEDTSYNEQFF.

The chain joins TRBV18 to TRBJ2-1; unclear D gene. The germline CDR1 and CDR2 sequences are KGHSH and LQKENI. The CDR3 extends over 12 amino acids. V was shortened by 4 bases and J by 9 bases, with 10 bases between the two germline ends. For the CDR3, the DNA is TGTGCCAGCTCACAGTCAGCTACTGAGCAGTTCTTC. This encodes CASSQSATEQFF. Complete variable domain (other parts from reference TRBV18 and TRBJ2-1): NAGVMQNPRHLVRRRGQEARLRCSPMKGHSHVYWYRQLPEEGLKFMVYLQKENIIDESGMPKERFSAEFPKEGPSILRIQQVVRGDSAAYFCASSQSATEQFFGPGTRLTVL.

This clone was seen more than once but under ten times. The V and J genes are TRBV30 and TRBJ1-1; 11 bases line up with TRBD1. Germline V gene lookup returns CDR1 GTSNPN and CDR2 SVGIG (reference sequence). This CDR3 is 10 amino acids long. In DNA, the CDR3 is TGTGCTGGGACAGGGGGTAAGGCTTTCTTT. Its translation is CAGTGGKAFF.

The V call is TRBV5-1, the J call TRBJ2-1, with TRBD2 matching 15 bases. The length of the CDR3 is 19 residues. The V segment lost 0 bases and the J segment 0 bases; nucleotides outside the gene matches: 4. The V gene's germline CDR1 is SGHRS and CDR2 YFSETQ. The CDR3 protein is CASSLGTSGRESSYNEQFF. Written as DNA, the CDR3 is TGCGCCAGCAGCTTGGGGACTAGCGGGAGGGAAAGCTCCTACAATGAGCAGTTCTTC. The variable domain in full, completed from reference TRBV5-1 and TRBJ2-1, reads KAGVTQTPRYLIKTRGQQVTLSCSPISGHRSVSWYQQTPGQGLQFLFEYFSETQRNKGNFPGRFSGRQFSNSRSEMNVSTLELGDSALYLCASSLGTSGRESSYNEQFFGPGTRLTVL.

The chain is built from TRBV5-1 and TRBJ2-5; perhaps TRBD1 as D (5 bases). Trimming removed 3 bases at V and 5 bases at J, with 11 bases between. Germline CDR1 and CDR2: SGHRS and YFSETQ. This CDR3 is 13 amino acids long. The CDR3 protein is CASSSTVVETQYF. CDR3 coding DNA: TGCGCCAGCAGCTCGACAGTTGTCGAGACCCAGTACTTC.

This clone was detected only a few times. CDR3 protein: CASSLWTSGSYNEQFF. The CDR3 nucleotides read TGTGCCAGCAGCTTGTGGACTAGCGGGAGCTACAATGAGCAGTTCTTC. V and J are TRBV11-3 and TRBJ2-1; 13 positions match TRBD2. CDR1 is SGHNT, CDR2 YENEEA, per germline. Trimming cost V 3 bases and J 3 bases; bases outside gene matches: 2. The length of the CDR3 is 16 residues.

The chain joins TRBV27 to TRBJ2-7; 9 bases match TRBD2. The germline V gene encodes CDR1 MNHEY and CDR2 SMNVEV (reference sequence). The CDR3 runs 15 residues. The V gene end was trimmed by 1 base and the J gene end by 9 bases; junction bases not matched to a gene: 10. The chain's CDR3 is CASSLLGTSPLRQYF. CDR3 nucleotide sequence: TGTGCCAGCAGTTTATTGGGGACTAGCCCCCTTAGGCAGTACTTC.

V is TRBV14 and J is TRBJ2-7, with D uncertain. Germline loops: CDR1 SGHDN, CDR2 FVKESK. The ends were cut back, 3 bases at V and 0 bases at J, with 3 bases in the middle. This CDR3 has 12 amino acids. The chain's CDR3 is CASSQSSYEQYF. The CDR3 DNA sequence: TGTGCCAGCAGCCAGAGCTCCTACGAGCAGTACTTC.

This clone came up a few times. V and J are TRBV5-1 and TRBJ1-1; D perhaps matches TRBD1 (6 bases). The CDR3 has 19 amino acids. V lost 4 bases and J lost 1, with 26 bases in between. The V gene's germline CDR1 is SGHRS and CDR2 YFSETQ. Here the CDR3 reads CASSLHIKTGAYKNTEAFF. The CDR3 region has the DNA TGCGCCAGCAGCCTACACATCAAGACAGGAGCCTACAAGAACACTGAAGCTTTCTTT. Variable domain in full (rest from reference TRBV5-1 and TRBJ1-1): KAGVTQTPRYLIKTRGQQVTLSCSPISGHRSVSWYQQTPGQGLQFLFEYFSETQRNKGNFPGRFSGRQFSNSRSEMNVSTLELGDSALYLCASSLHIKTGAYKNTEAFFGQGTRLTVV.

The rearrangement joins TRBV6-6 to TRBJ2-7; 9 bases match TRBD2. The CDR3 spans 14 residues. Trimming took 6 bases from V and 6 from J; bases not matched to a gene: 9. CDR1 is MNHNY and CDR2 is SVGAGI in the germline V gene (reference sequence). The CDR3 spells CASRASGIVSEQYF. The CDR3, as DNA: TGTGCCAGCAGGGCTAGCGGGATTGTGAGCGAGCAGTACTTC.

In this sample, this clone is medium-sized (0.01 to 0.1%). The V and J genes are TRBV20-1 and TRBJ2-7; D is uncertain. Germline CDR1 reads DFQATT; CDR2 reads SNEGSKA (reference sequence). This CDR3 has 11 residues. The V gene lost 3 bases and the J gene lost 3 bases, with 6 bases spanning the gap. The CDR3 nucleotides are TGCAGTGCTAGTTACGGCTACGAGCAGTACTTC. This sequence encodes CSASYGYEQYF.

The genes are TRBV10-3 and TRBJ2-3, with TRBD2 identical over 9 bases. V was pared by 6 bases and J by 5 bases, with 12 bases of the junction left unmatched. Germline assignment: CDR1 ENHRY and CDR2 SYGVKD. This CDR3 comprises 16 residues. The CDR3 protein is CAISAQGLAGRDTQYF. CDR3 sequence (DNA): TGTGCCATCAGCGCCCAGGGCCTAGCGGGAAGAGATACGCAGTATTTT.

The CDR3 nucleotides read TGTGCCAGCAGCAAAGGTGGCGGGACAGGAGCAGAGACCCAGTACTTC. It yields the protein CASSKGGGTGAETQYF. The V gene is TRBV21-1, the J gene TRBJ2-5; the table assigns TRBD1, which was not confirmed against the DNA. TRBV21-1 is a recognized pseudogene. This CDR3 spans 16 amino acids.

This clone came up a few times. The chain joins TRBV7-2 to TRBJ1-2; a possible D gene is TRBD1 (5 bases). Germline CDR1 reads SGHTA; CDR2 reads FQGNSA. Between the trimmed V and J ends, which lost 1 base and 8 bases, there was a span of 14 bases. This CDR3 contains 14 residues. In nucleotides, the CDR3 is TGTGCCAGCAGCTTAGTCTTGGGGGTCCCAGGCTACACCTTC. Encoded protein: CASSLVLGVPGYTF.

This clone was counted between two and nine times. V usage is TRBV6-1 and J usage is TRBJ2-3, with D uncertain. CDR1 and CDR2 (germline): MNHNS, SASEGT. Deletions cut 5 bases from V and 4 bases from J, with 10 bases between. The CDR3 has 13 amino acids. CDR3 protein: CASSYREPDTQYF. CDR3 in DNA: TGTGCCAGCAGTTATAGAGAACCAGATACGCAGTATTTT.

This clone was counted only a few times. The chain carries TRBV6-1 and TRBJ2-4, with a possible D match to TRBD1 (6 bases). Trimming stripped 5 bases from V and 4 bases from J, with 12 bases between. The CDR3 length is 14 residues. CDR1 and CDR2 (germline): MNHNS, SASEGT. The CDR3 loop is CASSPGTIKNIQYF. The CDR3 DNA reads as TGTGCCAGCAGTCCAGGGACAATAAAAAACATTCAGTACTTC.

This chain links TRBV27 with TRBJ2-6; the match to TRBD1 covers 7 bases. Unmatched junction bases numbered 5, after V lost 6 bases and J lost 3 bases. The CDR3 sequence is 15 residues long. Germline CDR1 reads MNHEY; CDR2 reads SMNVEV (reference sequence). CDR3 coding DNA: TGTGCCAGCAGCACAACAGGGGATGGGGCCAACGTCCTGACTTTC. This translates into CASSTTGDGANVLTF.

V and J are TRBV18 and TRBJ2-5; D is unresolved. V lost 3 bases and J 5 bases, leaving 4 bases between the germline ends. This CDR3 region has 11 residues. CDR1 is KGHSH, CDR2 LQKENI, per germline. CDR3 loop: CASSPSETQYF. In DNA form, the CDR3 reads TGTGCCAGCTCACCCTCGGAGACCCAGTACTTC.

This clone was seen more than once but under ten times. The chain employs TRBV4-2 and TRBJ2-7; 14 positions agree with TRBD2. The junction had 6 bases not matched to a gene; V was cut back by 4 bases and J by 4 bases. CDR3 length: 16 amino acids. Germline CDR1 LGHNA, CDR2 YNFKEQ. CDR3 in DNA: TGTGCCAGCAGCCCGGGACTAGCGGGAGAAGTGTACGAGCAGTACTTC. Translation: CASSPGLAGEVYEQYF.

The chain carries TRBV5-1 and TRBJ1-5; 10 bases line up with TRBD1. Germline CDR1 and CDR2: SGHRS and YFSETQ. The CDR3 runs to 17 residues. J gave up 7 bases and V 5 bases, and 15 bases lay outside the gene matches. Here the CDR3 DNA reads TGCGCCAGCAGTTGGAAACCCGACAGGGGGCCTCAGCAGCCCCAGCATTTT. Translated, it gives CASSWKPDRGPQQPQHF.

The V and J genes are TRBV6-5 and TRBJ1-2; 12 bases are a match to TRBD1. This CDR3 is built from 13 residues. From germline, CDR1 is MNHEY and CDR2 SVGAGI. With 6 bases clipped from V and 8 bases from J, the junction kept 4 bases outside the gene matches. CDR3 protein: CASRGQGARGYTF. CDR3 bases: TGTGCCAGCAGGGGACAGGGGGCGCGGGGCTACACCTTC.

The chain is built from TRBV19 and TRBJ2-5, with 7 bases identical to TRBD2. The J segment lost 6 bases and the V segment lost 6 bases, leaving 7 bases of the junction unmatched. Germline V gives CDR1 LNHDA, CDR2 SQIVND (reference sequence). The CDR3 loop spans 13 amino acids. The CDR3 DNA reads as TGTGCCAGTAGGGCTAGCGGTCCCCAGACCCAGTACTTC. Residues: CASRASGPQTQYF.

The chain employs TRBV6-6 and TRBJ1-1; D call uncertain. The V gene's germline CDR1 is MNHNY and CDR2 SVGAGI (reference sequence). The CDR3 runs 13 residues. Trimming removed 5 bases at V and 1 base at J, with 8 bases between. The CDR3 DNA follows: TGTGCCAGCAGTATCGACCCGAACACTGAAGCTTTCTTT. Encoded protein: CASSIDPNTEAFF.

This chain links TRBV5-1 with TRBJ2-1; D may be TRBD1 or TRBD2 (5 bases each). CDR1 is SGHRS, CDR2 YFSETQ, per germline. This CDR3 is built from 13 residues. The V end was cut by 6 bases, the J end by 9 bases, with 16 bases between. The DNA of the CDR3 is TGCGCCAGCAAGAGGGACCCCGAGGGTGAGCAGTTCTTC. Encoded protein: CASKRDPEGEQFF.

The chain joins TRBV6-1 to TRBJ2-7; D may be TRBD2 (6 bases). CDR3 size: 14 residues. V lost 11 bases and J lost 1, with 18 bases in between. CDR1 and CDR2 from the germline V gene are MNHNS and SASEGT. The CDR3: CAAHSEGTSYEQYF. CDR3 bases: TGTGCCGCCCACTCGGAGGGCACATCCTACGAGCAGTACTTC.